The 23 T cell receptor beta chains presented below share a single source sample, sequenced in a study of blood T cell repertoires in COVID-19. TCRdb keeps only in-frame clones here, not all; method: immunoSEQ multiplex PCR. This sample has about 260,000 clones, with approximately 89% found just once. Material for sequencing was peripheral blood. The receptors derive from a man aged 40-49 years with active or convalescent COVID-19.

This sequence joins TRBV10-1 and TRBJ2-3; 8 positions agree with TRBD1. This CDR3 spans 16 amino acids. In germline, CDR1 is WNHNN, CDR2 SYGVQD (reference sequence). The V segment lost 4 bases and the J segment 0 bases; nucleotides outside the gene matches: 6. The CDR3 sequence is CASSAQGGPSTDTQYF. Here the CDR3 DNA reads TGCGCCAGCAGTGCACAGGGGGGACCCAGCACAGATACGCAGTATTTT.

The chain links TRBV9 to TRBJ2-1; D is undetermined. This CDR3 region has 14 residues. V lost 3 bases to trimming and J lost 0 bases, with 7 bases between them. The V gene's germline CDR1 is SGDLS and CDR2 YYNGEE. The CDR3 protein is CASSASGSYNEQFF. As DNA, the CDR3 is TGTGCCAGCAGCGCGTCAGGCTCCTACAATGAGCAGTTCTTC.

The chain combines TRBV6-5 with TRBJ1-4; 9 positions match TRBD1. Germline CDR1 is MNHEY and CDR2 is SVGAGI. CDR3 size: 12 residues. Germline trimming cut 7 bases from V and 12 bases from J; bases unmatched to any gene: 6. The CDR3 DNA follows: TGTGCCAGCATGGGGGACAGGGCGGAACTGTTTTTT. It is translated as CASMGDRAELFF.

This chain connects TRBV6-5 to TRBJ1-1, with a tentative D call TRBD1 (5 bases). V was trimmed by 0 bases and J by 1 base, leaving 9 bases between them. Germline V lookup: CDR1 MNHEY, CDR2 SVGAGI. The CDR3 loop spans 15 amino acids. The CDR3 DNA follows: TGTGCCAGCAGTTACTCGGCCACAGGGAACACTGAAGCTTTCTTT. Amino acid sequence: CASSYSATGNTEAFF.

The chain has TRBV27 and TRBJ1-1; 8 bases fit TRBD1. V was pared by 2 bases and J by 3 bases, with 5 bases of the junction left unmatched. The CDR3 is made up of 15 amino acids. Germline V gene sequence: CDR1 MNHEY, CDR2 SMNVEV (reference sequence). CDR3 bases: TGTGCCAGCAGTTTAACTCAGGGGGCCGACACTGAAGCTTTCTTT. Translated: CASSLTQGADTEAFF.

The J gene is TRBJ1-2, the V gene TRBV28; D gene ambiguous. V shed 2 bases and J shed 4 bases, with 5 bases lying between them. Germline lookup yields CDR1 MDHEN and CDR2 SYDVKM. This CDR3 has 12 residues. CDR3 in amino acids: CASSLQVYGYTF. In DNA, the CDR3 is TGTGCCAGCAGTTTACAGGTCTATGGCTACACCTTC.

The CDR3 DNA reads as TGTGCCAGCTCTCGGGACAGCAATTCACCCCTCCACTTT. It is translated as CASSRDSNSPLHF. The chain uses TRBV18 and TRBJ1-6; TRBD1 matches at 7 bases. The CDR3 is made up of 13 amino acids. Trimming cost V 6 bases and J 7 bases; bases outside gene matches: 3. The V gene's germline CDR1 is KGHSH and CDR2 LQKENI.

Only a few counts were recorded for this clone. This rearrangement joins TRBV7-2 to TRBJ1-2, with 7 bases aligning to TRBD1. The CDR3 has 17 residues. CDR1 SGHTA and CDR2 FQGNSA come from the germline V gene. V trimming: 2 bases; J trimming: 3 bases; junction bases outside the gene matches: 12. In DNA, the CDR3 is TGTGCCAGCAGCTTATCTGGCAGGGGGGATTTTGACTATGGCTACACCTTC. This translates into CASSLSGRGDFDYGYTF.

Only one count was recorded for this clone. The CDR3 reads CASSAGTGNQPQHF. CDR3 coding DNA: TGTGCCAGCAGCGCCGGGACAGGGAATCAGCCCCAGCATTTT. This rearrangement joins TRBV2 to TRBJ1-5; 9 bases agree with TRBD1. This CDR3 region has 14 residues. Germline lookup yields CDR1 SNHLY and CDR2 FYNNEI. V shed 6 bases and J 4 bases; nucleotides not matched to a gene: 4.

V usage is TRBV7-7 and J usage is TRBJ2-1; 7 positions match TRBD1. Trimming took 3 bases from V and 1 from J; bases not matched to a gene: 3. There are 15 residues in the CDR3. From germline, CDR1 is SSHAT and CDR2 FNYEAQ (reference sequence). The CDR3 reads CASSFSGGSYNEQFF. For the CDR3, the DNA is TGTGCCAGCAGCTTTTCAGGGGGATCCTACAATGAGCAGTTCTTC.

This chain's CDR3 is CASSEVSRAGLEQFF. CDR3 coding DNA: TGTGCCAGCAGTGAAGTGTCCAGGGCGGGACTCGAGCAGTTCTTC. This rearrangement joins TRBV2 to TRBJ2-1, with D perhaps matching TRBD2 (6 bases). Trimming removed 1 base from V and 10 bases from J, with 17 bases in between. Germline V CDR1 and CDR2: SNHLY, FYNNEI. The CDR3 runs to 15 residues. The complete variable domain, with remaining parts taken from reference TRBV2 and TRBJ2-1, reads EPEVTQTPSHQVTQMGQEVILRCVPISNHLYFYWYRQILGQKVEFLVSFYNNEISEKSEIFDDQFSVERPDGSNFTLKIRSTKLEDSAMYFCASSEVSRAGLEQFFGPGTRLTVL.

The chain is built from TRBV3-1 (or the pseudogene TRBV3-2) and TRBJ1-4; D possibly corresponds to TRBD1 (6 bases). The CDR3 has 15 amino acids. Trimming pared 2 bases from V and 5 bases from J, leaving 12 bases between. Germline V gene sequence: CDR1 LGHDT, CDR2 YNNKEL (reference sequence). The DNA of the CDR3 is TGTGCCAGCAGCCAACTGACAGGAGCAAATGAAAAACTGTTTTTT. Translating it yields CASSQLTGANEKLFF.

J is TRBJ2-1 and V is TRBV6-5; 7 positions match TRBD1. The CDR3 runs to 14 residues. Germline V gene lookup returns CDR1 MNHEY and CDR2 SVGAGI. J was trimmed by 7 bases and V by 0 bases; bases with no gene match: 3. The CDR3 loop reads CASSYSRTGNEQFF. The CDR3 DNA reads TGTGCCAGCAGTTACTCGAGGACAGGAAATGAGCAGTTCTTC.

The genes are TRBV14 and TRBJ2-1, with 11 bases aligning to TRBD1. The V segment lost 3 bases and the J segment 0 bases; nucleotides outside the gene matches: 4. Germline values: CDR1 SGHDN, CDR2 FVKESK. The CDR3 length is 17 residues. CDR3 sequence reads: CASSQDRGLSSYNEQFF. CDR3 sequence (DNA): TGTGCCAGCAGCCAGGACAGGGGGCTTAGCTCCTACAATGAGCAGTTCTTC.

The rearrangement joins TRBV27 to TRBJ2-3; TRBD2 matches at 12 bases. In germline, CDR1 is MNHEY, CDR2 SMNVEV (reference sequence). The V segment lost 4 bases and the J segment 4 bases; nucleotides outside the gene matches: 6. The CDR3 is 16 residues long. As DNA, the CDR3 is TGTGCCAGCAGTTCCCTAGCGGGGGGGCATTCAGATACGCAGTATTTT. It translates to CASSSLAGGHSDTQYF.

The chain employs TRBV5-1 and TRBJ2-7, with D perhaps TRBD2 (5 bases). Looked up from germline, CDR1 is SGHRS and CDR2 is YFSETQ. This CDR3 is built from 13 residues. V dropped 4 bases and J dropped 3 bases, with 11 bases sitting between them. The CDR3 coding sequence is TGCGCCAGCAGCCCCGGACTTAACTACGAGCAGTACTTC. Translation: CASSPGLNYEQYF.

The chain's CDR3 is CACKTGNTEAFF. For the CDR3, the DNA is TGTGCCTGCAAGACAGGGAACACTGAAGCTTTCTTT. V usage is TRBV19 and J usage is TRBJ1-1; perhaps TRBD1 as D (6 bases). The V and J ends lost 11 bases and 1 base respectively, with 11 bases between them. The CDR3 loop spans 12 amino acids. The germline V gene encodes CDR1 LNHDA and CDR2 SQIVND (reference sequence).

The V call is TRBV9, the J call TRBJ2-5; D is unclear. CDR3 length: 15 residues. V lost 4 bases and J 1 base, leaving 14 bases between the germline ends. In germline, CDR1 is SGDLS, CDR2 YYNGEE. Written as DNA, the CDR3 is TGTGCCAGCAGCCCAGCTGGGCTACGCCAAGAGACCCAGTACTTC. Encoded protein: CASSPAGLRQETQYF.

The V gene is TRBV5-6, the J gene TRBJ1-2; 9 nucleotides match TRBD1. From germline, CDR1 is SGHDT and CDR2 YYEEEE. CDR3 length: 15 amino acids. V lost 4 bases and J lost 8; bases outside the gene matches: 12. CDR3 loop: CASSPTGTGPRGYTF. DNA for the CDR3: TGTGCCAGCAGCCCCACCGGGACAGGGCCGAGGGGCTACACCTTC.

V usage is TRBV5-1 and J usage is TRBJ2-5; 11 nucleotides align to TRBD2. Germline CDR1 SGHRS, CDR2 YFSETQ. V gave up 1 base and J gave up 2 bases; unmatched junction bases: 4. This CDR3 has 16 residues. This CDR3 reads CASSLTSGGPQETQYF. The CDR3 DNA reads TGCGCCAGCAGCTTGACTAGCGGGGGTCCTCAAGAGACCCAGTACTTC.

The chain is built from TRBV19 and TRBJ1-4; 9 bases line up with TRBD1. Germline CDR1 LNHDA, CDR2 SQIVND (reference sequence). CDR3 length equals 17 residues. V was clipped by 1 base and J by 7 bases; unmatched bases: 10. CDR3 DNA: TGTGCCAGTAGTATAGTAGGACAGGGGAGCCTATCTGAAAAACTGTTTTTT. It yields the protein CASSIVGQGSLSEKLFF.

As DNA, the CDR3 is TGTGCCAGCAGTGGAGGGACTAGCGGGGGAACAGATACGCAGTATTTT. This gives the protein CASSGGTSGGTDTQYF. The chain carries TRBV6-4 and TRBJ2-3; 14 bases match TRBD2. The CDR3 is made up of 16 amino acids. Germline lookup yields CDR1 MRHNA and CDR2 SNTAGT. The V gene end was trimmed by 4 bases and the J gene end by 3 bases; junction bases not matched to a gene: 3.

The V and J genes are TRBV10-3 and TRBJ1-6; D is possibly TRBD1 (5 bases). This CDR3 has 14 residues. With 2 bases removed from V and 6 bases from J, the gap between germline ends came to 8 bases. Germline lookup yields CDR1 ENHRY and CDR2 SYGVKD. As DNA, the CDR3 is TGTGCCATCAGTGAGCAGGGCGGTAATTCACCCCTCCACTTT. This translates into CAISEQGGNSPLHF.